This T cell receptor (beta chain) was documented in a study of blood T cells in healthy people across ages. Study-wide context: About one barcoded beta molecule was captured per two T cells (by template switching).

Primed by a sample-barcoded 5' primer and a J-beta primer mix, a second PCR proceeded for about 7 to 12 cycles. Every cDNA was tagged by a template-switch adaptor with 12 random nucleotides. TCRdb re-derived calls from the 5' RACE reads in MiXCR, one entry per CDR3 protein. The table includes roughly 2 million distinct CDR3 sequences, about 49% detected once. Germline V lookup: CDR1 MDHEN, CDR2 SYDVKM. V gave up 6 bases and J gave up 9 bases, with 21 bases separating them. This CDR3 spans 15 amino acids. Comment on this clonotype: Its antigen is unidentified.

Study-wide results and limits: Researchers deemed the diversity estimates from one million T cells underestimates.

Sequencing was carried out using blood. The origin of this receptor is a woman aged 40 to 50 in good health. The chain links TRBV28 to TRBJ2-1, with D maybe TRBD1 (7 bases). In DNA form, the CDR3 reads TGTGCCAGCAGGGAGGGGACAGTGTTTAGTGTTGAGCAGTTCTTC. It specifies CASREGTVFSVEQFF.